The 19 T cell receptor beta chains below were found in one sample sequenced in a study of beta chain features in type 1 diabetes. Their antigens are not known. Study findings and constraints: Shorter TCRB CDR3s, moderately but significantly so, were found in Type 1 diabetes patients in all four CD4+ subsets.

All of the isolated RNA was reverse transcribed, so expressed TCRB transcripts were sequenced. Clones were sequenced by immunoSEQ multiplex PCR, and TCRdb holds only the in-frame ones, with some missing. The data contain about 120,000 clones, about 15% of them singletons. The sample consisted of central memory CD4+ T cells from blood. Source of these receptors: a man younger than 45 with type 1 diabetes.

This clone came up many times. The V gene is TRBV7-9, the J gene TRBJ2-2, with 9 bases lining up with TRBD1. The germline V gene has CDR1 SEHNR and CDR2 FQNEAQ (reference sequence). The CDR3 loop spans 14 amino acids. V was clipped by 4 bases and J by 6 bases; unmatched bases: 3. CDR3 residues: CASSSWDRAGELFF. The CDR3 DNA reads as TGTGCCAGCAGCTCTTGGGACAGGGCCGGGGAGCTGTTTTTT.

There are a few counts of this clone. The rearrangement links TRBV7-2 to TRBJ2-1; D remains ambiguous. The CDR3 runs to 14 residues. CDR1 and CDR2 (germline): SGHTA, FQGNSA. Trimming took off 3 bases at V and 5 bases at J, with 11 bases between the two ends. CDR3 amino acids: CASSFGRFDNEQFF. As DNA, the CDR3 is TGTGCCAGCAGCTTCGGCAGGTTCGACAATGAGCAGTTCTTC.

This clone was seen more than once but under ten times. The chain combines TRBV7-9 with TRBJ2-2; D unresolved. The CDR3 has 14 residues. The germline V gene has CDR1 SEHNR and CDR2 FQNEAQ (reference sequence). Trimming stripped 1 base from V and 6 bases from J, with 9 bases between. For the CDR3, the DNA is TGTGCCAGCAGCTTAGATAATCGGGCCGGGGAGCTGTTTTTT. Residues: CASSLDNRAGELFF.

This clone turned up a few times. V usage is TRBV27 and J usage is TRBJ2-2, with a tentative D call TRBD1 (6 bases). The CDR3 length is 14 residues. V was cut by 5 bases and J by 6 bases, with 13 bases left in between. Germline V gene lookup returns CDR1 MNHEY and CDR2 SMNVEV (reference sequence). Written as DNA, the CDR3 is TGTGCCAGCAGTGGGTTACAGGGAGCCGGGGAGCTGTTTTTT. Its protein product is CASSGLQGAGELFF.

This clone appeared many times. The CDR3 DNA reads TGTGCCAGCAGCTTAAGGCTGGAGAGCGGGGAGCTGTTTTTT. Translated, it gives CASSLRLESGELFF. The gene calls are TRBV7-8 and TRBJ2-2, with no clear D. This CDR3 is 14 amino acids long. Trimming removed 2 bases at V and 7 bases at J, with 11 bases between. Germline V gives CDR1 SGHVS, CDR2 FQNEAQ.

This clone was seen many times. V gene TRBV9 combines with J gene TRBJ1-4; 7 nucleotides match TRBD1. This CDR3 spans 15 amino acids. J lost 4 bases, V lost 2 bases, and 5 bases had no gene match. In germline, CDR1 is SGDLS, CDR2 YYNGEE. CDR3 DNA: TGTGCCAGCAGCGTTGACAGGGTCCGTAATGAAAAACTGTTTTTT. Protein: CASSVDRVRNEKLFF.

This clone was detected many times. The chain has TRBV7-9 and TRBJ2-5, with TRBD1 matching 7 bases. Germline V gives CDR1 SEHNR, CDR2 FQNEAQ (reference sequence). CDR3 length: 15 amino acids. The J segment lost 5 bases and the V segment lost 6 bases, leaving 12 bases of the junction unmatched. CDR3 amino acids: CASRPRQGVGETQYF. CDR3 in DNA: TGTGCCAGCAGACCCCGACAGGGCGTGGGGGAGACCCAGTACTTC.

This clone has just a few counts. The chain is built from TRBV5-1 and TRBJ2-5; 13 nucleotides match TRBD2. Germline trimming cut 3 bases from V and 2 bases from J; bases unmatched to any gene: 7. This CDR3 has 17 residues. In germline, CDR1 is SGHRS, CDR2 YFSETQ. The CDR3 DNA reads TGCGCCAGCAGCTGGGGACTAGCGGGGCGAGGGCAAGAGACCCAGTACTTC. This gives the protein CASSWGLAGRGQETQYF.

This clone was counted a few times. This chain joins TRBV14 and TRBJ2-7; D may correspond to TRBD1 or TRBD2 (5 bases each). The CDR3 runs 15 residues. V lost 4 bases, J lost 0 bases, and 13 bases lay in between. The germline V gene has CDR1 SGHDN and CDR2 FVKESK. CDR3: CASSPRAGSSYEQYF. The CDR3 coding sequence is TGTGCCAGCAGCCCCCGGGCAGGGAGCTCCTACGAGCAGTACTTC.

This clone has just a few counts. This chain joins TRBV7-9 and TRBJ2-1, with D tentatively TRBD2 (6 bases). This CDR3 spans 15 amino acids. The germline V gene encodes CDR1 SEHNR and CDR2 FQNEAQ (reference sequence). Trimming took off 3 bases at V and 5 bases at J, with 14 bases between the two ends. CDR3 sequence (DNA): TGTGCCAGCAGCTTTGGTAGCGGAAAGAACAATGAGCAGTTCTTC. Translating gives CASSFGSGKNNEQFF.

The chain carries TRBV30 and TRBJ2-3, with TRBD2 identical over 10 bases. The CDR3 is made up of 14 amino acids. Germline CDR1 GTSNPN, CDR2 SVGIG (reference sequence). V lost 3 bases to trimming and J lost 1 base; unmatched junction nucleotides: 1. The CDR3 reads CAWSLAGGTDTQYF. The CDR3 DNA sequence: TGTGCCTGGAGCCTAGCGGGGGGCACAGATACGCAGTATTTT. The variable domain in full, completed from reference TRBV30 and TRBJ2-3, reads SQTIHQWPATLVQPVGSPLSLECTVEGTSNPNLYWYRQAAGRGLQLLFYSVGIGQISSEVPQNLSASRPQDRQFILSSKKLLLSDSGFYLCAWSLAGGTDTQYFGPGTRLTVL.

The rearrangement joins TRBV11-2 to TRBJ1-2, with 8 positions matching TRBD1. The CDR3 contains 15 residues. With V trimmed by 10 bases and J by 14 bases, 24 bases remained unmatched. Germline values: CDR1 SGHAT, CDR2 FQNNGV. CDR3 in DNA: TGTGCCACCCTATTATCCGGGACAGGCGGACAAACCTCTACCTTC. Amino acids: CATLLSGTGGQTSTF.

The rearrangement links TRBV7-2 to TRBJ1-5; tentative D call: TRBD1 (6 bases). The CDR3 runs to 14 residues. Trimming pared 2 bases from V and 2 bases from J, leaving 7 bases between. Germline V gene data show CDR1 as SGHTA and CDR2 as FQGNSA. CDR3 in amino acids: CASSLRQGNQPQHF. The CDR3 DNA is TGTGCCAGCAGCTTAAGACAGGGCAATCAGCCCCAGCATTTT.

This clone was picked up a small number of times. The chain carries TRBV12-5 and TRBJ2-3, with unresolved D. CDR1 is LGHNT and CDR2 is FRNRAP in the germline V gene. This CDR3 has 11 amino acids. Between the trimmed V and J ends, which lost 3 bases and 5 bases, there was a span of 3 bases. The CDR3 DNA follows: TGTGCTAGTGGTTTCAAAGATACGCAGTATTTT. Its protein is CASGFKDTQYF.

Of note for this clone: Other DNA variants within this sample encode the same CDR3. The J gene is TRBJ1-5, the V gene TRBV5-1; 10 bases align to TRBD1. V trimming: 4 bases; J trimming: 5 bases; junction bases outside the gene matches: 3. This CDR3 is built from 14 residues. Germline CDR1 reads SGHRS; CDR2 reads YFSETQ. CDR3 sequence (DNA): TGCGCCAGCAGCACCGGACAGGGGGATCAGCCCCAGCATTTT. It encodes CASSTGQGDQPQHF.

The chain carries TRBV5-1 and TRBJ2-1, with 9 bases fitting TRBD2. This CDR3 spans 14 amino acids. Unmatched junction bases numbered 3, after V lost 4 bases and J lost 4 bases. Germline values: CDR1 SGHRS, CDR2 YFSETQ. CDR3 loop: CASSPSGVYNEQFF. The CDR3 region has the DNA TGCGCCAGCAGCCCTAGCGGGGTATACAATGAGCAGTTCTTC.

The V gene is TRBV5-1, the J gene TRBJ1-4; D is uncertain. This CDR3 comprises 13 residues. Trimming removed 1 base from V and 5 bases from J, with 6 bases in between. Germline CDR1 and CDR2: SGHRS and YFSETQ. CDR3 nucleotides: TGCGCCAGCAGCTTGCTGGGGAATGAAAAACTGTTTTTT. It translates to CASSLLGNEKLFF.

The V gene is TRBV6-5, the J gene TRBJ2-3; no firm D call. The ends were cut back, 5 bases at V and 3 bases at J, with 12 bases in the middle. Germline V CDR1 and CDR2: MNHEY, SVGAGI. This CDR3 region has 14 residues. The CDR3 sequence: CASSDRAATDTQYF. The CDR3 nucleotides are TGTGCCAGCAGTGACCGGGCCGCGACAGATACGCAGTATTTT.

The genes are TRBV28 and TRBJ1-4; possibly TRBD1 for D (5 bases). V was cut by 6 bases and J by 3 bases, with 11 bases left in between. This CDR3 is built from 14 residues. Germline loops: CDR1 MDHEN, CDR2 SYDVKM. The CDR3, as DNA: TGTGCCAGCAGGCCAGGAGGGGCTAATGAAAAACTGTTTTTT. The encoded protein is CASRPGGANEKLFF. The full variable domain, its missing parts supplied by reference TRBV28 and TRBJ1-4, is DVKVTQSSRYLVKRTGEKVFLECVQDMDHENMFWYRQDPGLGLRLIYFSYDVKMKEKGDIPEGYSVSREKKERFSLILESASTNQTSMYLCASRPGGANEKLFFGSGTQLSVL.